This TCR beta chain was identified in a study of blood T cell repertoires in COVID-19. In the study overall: The cDNA or gDNA used as material had been derived from T cells, B-cell-depleted T cells, or PBMCs.

Sequenced by immunoSEQ multiplex PCR; TCRdb stores in-frame clones only, minus some. The repertoire holds about 410,000 clones, with around 89% as singletons. From germline, CDR1 is SGHTA and CDR2 FQGTGA. V trimming: 4 bases; J trimming: 0 bases; junction bases outside the gene matches: 5. This CDR3 has 16 residues. This sequence was found in a woman aged 40-49 years with COVID-19, enrolled during active disease. Sequencing used peripheral blood. The gene calls are TRBV7-3 and TRBJ1-3; 8 positions agree with TRBD1. Here the CDR3 DNA reads TGTGCCAGCAGCTCGGACAGGGCCCACTCTGGAAACACCATATATTTT. The encoded protein is CASSSDRAHSGNTIYF.